The 16 T cell receptor beta chains below come from one sample, sequenced in a study of blood T cell repertoires in COVID-19. Libraries were prepared by immunoSEQ multiplex PCR; TCRdb keeps only in-frame clonotypes and omits some of them. The sample lists some 98,000 clones, 70% to 85% seen once, with 11% in the top ten. Material: peripheral blood. The receptor set was obtained from a man between 65 and 85 years old with active or convalescent COVID-19.

A few counts support this clone. DNA of the CDR3: TGTGCCAGCTCATCGGGTGACGGACAGGGGGCCCCAGCTAACTATGGCTACACCTTC. It yields the protein CASSSGDGQGAPANYGYTF. The J gene is TRBJ1-2, the V gene TRBV18; 11 bases line up with TRBD1. The length of the CDR3 is 19 residues. V shed 5 bases, J shed 0 bases, and the junction held 14 bases outside the gene matches. Germline CDR1 reads KGHSH; CDR2 reads LQKENI.

The V and J genes are TRBV7-6 and TRBJ2-7, with D possibly matching TRBD2 (6 bases). This CDR3 has 15 residues. Germline V CDR1 and CDR2: SGHVS, FNYEAQ. The V end was cut by 1 base, the J end by 2 bases, with 12 bases between. The CDR3, as DNA: TGTGCCAGCAGCTTAGGCGGGGCCAGAACCTACGAGCAGTACTTC. It translates to CASSLGGARTYEQYF.

The V and J genes are TRBV19 and TRBJ1-5, with 7 bases fitting TRBD1. Germline trimming cut 6 bases from V and 3 bases from J; bases unmatched to any gene: 8. From germline, CDR1 is LNHDA and CDR2 SQIVND (reference sequence). The CDR3 consists of 15 residues. This chain's CDR3 is CASRERTGDNQPQHF. The CDR3 DNA reads TGTGCCAGTAGGGAACGGACAGGTGACAATCAGCCCCAGCATTTT.

The V call is TRBV6-5, the J call TRBJ1-3, with 7 bases that match TRBD1. This CDR3 region has 15 residues. Germline CDR1 and CDR2: MNHEY and SVGAGI. V shed 4 bases, J shed 3 bases, and the junction held 6 bases outside the gene matches. CDR3 sequence: CASSSRTGRGNTIYF. CDR3 DNA: TGTGCCAGCAGTTCCAGGACAGGCCGTGGAAACACCATATATTTT.

About this clone itself: The junction differs from germline at one of its ends, possibly a read error. The chain combines TRBV7-9 with TRBJ2-7, with TRBD1 matching over 11 bases. Germline CDR1 reads SEHNR; CDR2 reads FQNEAQ (reference sequence). CDR3 length: 13 residues. CDR3 sequence: CASSPGTGGTIPF. CDR3 bases: TGTGCCAGCAGCCCAGGGACAGGGGGGACAATCCCCTTC. Full variable domain (remainder filled in from reference TRBV7-9 and TRBJ2-7): DTGVSQNPRHKITKRGQNVTFRCDPISEHNRLYWYRQTLGQGPEFLTYFQNEAQLEKSRLLSDRFSAERPKGSFSTLEIQRTEQGDSAMYLCASSPGTGGTIPFGPGTRLTVT.

The rearrangement joins TRBV7-9 to TRBJ1-1, with D tentatively TRBD1 (5 bases). This CDR3 spans 13 amino acids. Trimming took off 0 bases at V and 11 bases at J, with 13 bases between the two ends. CDR1 SEHNR and CDR2 FQNEAQ come from the germline V gene (reference sequence). CDR3 bases: TGTGCCAGCAGCTTAGCGCTAAACCGGGGGGCTTTCTTT. This encodes CASSLALNRGAFF.

The rearrangement joins TRBV10-3 to TRBJ2-2; TRBD2 aligns across 14 bases. The J segment lost 5 bases and the V segment lost 3 bases, leaving 5 bases of the junction unmatched. The CDR3 contains 17 residues. The germline gives CDR1 ENHRY, CDR2 SYGVKD. This CDR3 is CAISDPTSGGATGELFF. CDR3 DNA: TGTGCCATCAGTGACCCGACTAGCGGGGGGGCAACCGGGGAGCTGTTTTTT.

The V and J genes are TRBV6-2 or TRBV6-3 and TRBJ1-2; TRBD1 matches at 9 bases. From germline, CDR1 is MNHEY and CDR2 SVGEGT. Trimming cost V 2 bases and J 6 bases; bases outside gene matches: 1. The CDR3 runs 13 residues. The CDR3 here is CASSYRQGDGYTF. In DNA, the CDR3 is TGTGCCAGCAGTTACCGACAGGGGGATGGCTACACCTTC.

The chain carries TRBV6-2 or TRBV6-3 and TRBJ1-6; 11 bases fit TRBD1. The junction had 6 bases not matched to a gene; V was cut back by 7 bases and J by 7 bases. Germline-derived CDR1 and CDR2 are MNHEY and SVGEGT. This CDR3 region has 15 residues. The CDR3: CASNPGQGVNSPLHF. The CDR3 region has the DNA TGTGCCAGCAACCCGGGACAGGGGGTAAATTCACCCCTCCACTTT.

J is TRBJ2-1 and V is TRBV11-3; TRBD2 agrees at 7 bases. The CDR3 spans 13 residues. Germline CDR1 SGHNT, CDR2 YENEEA. V was pared by 8 bases and J by 3 bases, with 4 bases of the junction left unmatched. In DNA, the CDR3 is TGTGCCAGCTCCCCGGGAGGCTACAATGAGCAGTTCTTC. Translating it yields CASSPGGYNEQFF. The whole variable domain, remainder taken from reference TRBV11-3 and TRBJ2-1, is EAGVVQSPRYKIIEKKQPVAFWCNPISGHNTLYWYLQNLGQGPELLIRYENEEAVDDSQLPKDRFSAERLKGVDSTLKIQPAELGDSAVYLCASSPGGYNEQFFGPGTRLTVL.

This chain links TRBV5-1 with TRBJ2-2; no definite D call. Germline V lookup: CDR1 SGHRS, CDR2 YFSETQ. The germline V and J ends were trimmed by 4 bases and 5 bases, with 9 bases remaining between them. This CDR3 has 13 residues. CDR3 loop: CASSLTVTGELFF. CDR3 DNA sequence: TGCGCCAGCAGCCTTACAGTTACCGGGGAGCTGTTTTTT.

As DNA, the CDR3 is TGTGCCAGCAGCCAAGATCGGTCCGGGAACGGCTACACCTTC. This sequence encodes CASSQDRSGNGYTF. The rearrangement uses TRBV3-1 (or the pseudogene TRBV3-2) and TRBJ1-2; unclear D gene. Germline V lookup: CDR1 LGHDT, CDR2 YNNKEL (reference sequence). This CDR3 contains 14 residues. V was trimmed by 0 bases and J by 8 bases, leaving 13 bases between them.

The chain employs TRBV10-3 and TRBJ1-1; D not resolved. Trimming shortened V by 7 bases and J by 1 base, and 10 bases separated the two germline ends. CDR3 length: 13 amino acids. Germline V gives CDR1 ENHRY, CDR2 SYGVKD. CDR3 sequence: CAIKQEENTEAFF. The CDR3 nucleotides are TGTGCCATCAAGCAGGAAGAGAACACTGAAGCTTTCTTT.

The J gene is TRBJ2-5, the V gene TRBV6-6, with D possibly matching TRBD1 (6 bases). Trimming took off 9 bases at V and 2 bases at J, with 10 bases between the two ends. Germline values: CDR1 MNHNY, CDR2 SVGAGI (reference sequence). The CDR3 spans 12 residues. The CDR3 protein is CASGDIQETQYF. The CDR3 bases are TGTGCCAGTGGGGACATTCAAGAGACCCAGTACTTC.

The CDR3 DNA follows: TGTGCCAGCAGTGAACCGGGACAGATATCCTACGAGCAGTACTTC. Its protein product is CASSEPGQISYEQYF. The chain couples TRBV6-1 to TRBJ2-7; TRBD1 matches at 7 bases. Germline CDR1 and CDR2: MNHNS and SASEGT. The CDR3 loop spans 15 amino acids. Unmatched junction bases numbered 5, after V lost 2 bases and J lost 1 base.

The chain combines TRBV6-5 with TRBJ2-5, with TRBD2 identical over 15 bases. The V segment lost 6 bases and the J segment 5 bases; nucleotides outside the gene matches: 4. This CDR3 comprises 15 residues. Germline CDR1 and CDR2: MNHEY and SVGAGI. CDR3 DNA: TGTGCCAGCAGGGCCGGGACTAGCGGGGGGGAGACCCAGTACTTC. Translated: CASRAGTSGGETQYF.